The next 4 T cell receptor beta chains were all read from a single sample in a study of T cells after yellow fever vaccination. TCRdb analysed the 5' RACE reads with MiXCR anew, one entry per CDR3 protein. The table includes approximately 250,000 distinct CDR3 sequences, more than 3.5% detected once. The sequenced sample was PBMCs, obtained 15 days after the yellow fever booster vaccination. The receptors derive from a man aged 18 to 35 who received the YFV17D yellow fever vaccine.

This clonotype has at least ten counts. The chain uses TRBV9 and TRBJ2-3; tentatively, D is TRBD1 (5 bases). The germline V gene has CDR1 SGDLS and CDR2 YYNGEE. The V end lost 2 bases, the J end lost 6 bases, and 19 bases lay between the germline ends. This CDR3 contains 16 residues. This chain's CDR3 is CASSVASRQGHDTQYF. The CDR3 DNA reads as TGTGCCAGCAGCGTGGCGTCCCGCCAGGGTCACGATACGCAGTATTTT.

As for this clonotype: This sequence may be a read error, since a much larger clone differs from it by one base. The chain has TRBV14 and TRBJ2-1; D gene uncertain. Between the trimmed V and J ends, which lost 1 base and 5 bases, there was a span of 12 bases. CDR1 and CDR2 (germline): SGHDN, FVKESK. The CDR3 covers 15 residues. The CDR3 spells CASSQVGWGNNEQFF. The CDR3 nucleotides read TGTGCCAGCAGCCAAGTTGGGTGGGGTAACAATGAGCAGTTCTTC.

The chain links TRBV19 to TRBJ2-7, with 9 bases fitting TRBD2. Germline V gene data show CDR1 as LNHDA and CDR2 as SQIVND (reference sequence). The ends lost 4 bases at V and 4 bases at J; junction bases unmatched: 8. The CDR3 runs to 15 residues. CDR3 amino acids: CASSTSGGGGYEQYF. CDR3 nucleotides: TGTGCCAGTAGTACCTCCGGCGGGGGGGGATACGAGCAGTACTTC.

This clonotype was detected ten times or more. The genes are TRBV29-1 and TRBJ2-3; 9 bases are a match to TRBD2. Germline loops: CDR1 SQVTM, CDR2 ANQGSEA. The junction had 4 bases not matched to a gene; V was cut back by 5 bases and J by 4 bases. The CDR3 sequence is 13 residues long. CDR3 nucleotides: TGCAGCGTTTTTAGCGGGGGCGCAGATACGCAGTATTTT. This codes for CSVFSGGADTQYF.